This is a list of T cell receptor beta chains from one sample in a study of cytomegalovirus exposure and HLA in healthy donors. Clones were read by immunoSEQ multiplex PCR, and TCRdb kept only the in-frame ones, dropping some. The sample includes around 110,000 clones, about 61% seen only once; the top ten take 2% to 2.5%. The sequenced sample was PBMCs. The receptors were gathered from a woman aged 25-40 years in good health and CMV-seronegative. The CDR3 runs from the conserved cysteine through the conserved F or W. D genes are given only for firm matches. Some rows mark clone size as missing; the rest say once, few, many or name a class of expanded clone.

abundance | d_gene | j_gene | v_gene | CDR3nt | CDR3aa
NA | NA | TRBJ2-1 | TRBV5-1 | TGCGCCAGCAGCTTACCATCGAGCAATGAGCAGTTCTTC | CASSLPSSNEQFF
NA | NA | TRBJ1-1 | TRBV19 | TGTGCCAGTAGTATCATGCAGGGTGGAAGTACTGAAGCTTTCTTT | CASSIMQGGSTEAFF
NA | TRBD2 | TRBJ2-1 | TRBV10-3 | TGTGCCATCAGCCAACTAGCGGGAGAAGGTGAGCAGTTCTTC | CAISQLAGEGEQFF
few | TRBD2 | TRBJ2-3 | TRBV28 | TGTGCCAGCAGTTTAGGGACTAGCGCGAGCACAGATACGCAGTATTTT | CASSLGTSASTDTQYF
NA | NA | TRBJ2-1 | TRBV28 | TGTGCCAGCAGTTTACTCGATGAGCAGTTCTTC | CASSLLDEQFF
NA | TRBD1 | TRBJ1-2 | TRBV28 | TGTGCCAGCACTCCAAGCGGGACAGGGGGAGCGAACTATGGCTACACCTTC | CASTPSGTGGANYGYTF
NA | TRBD1 | TRBJ1-4 | TRBV15 | TGTGCCACCAGCAGAGAGAACAGGGGGCTTAATGAAAAACTGTTTTTT | CATSRENRGLNEKLFF
NA | TRBD2 | TRBJ2-7 | TRBV14 | TGTGCCAGCAGCGGAGGGACTAGCGGGCACCTTGTAACCTACGAGCAGTACTTC | CASSGGTSGHLVTYEQYF
few | NA | TRBJ2-2 | TRBV7-9 | TGTGCCAGCAGCTTAGTCGGTTGGCAGGGGACCGGGGAGCTGTTTTTT | CASSLVGWQGTGELFF
NA | NA | TRBJ2-3 | TRBV11-3 | TGTGCCAGCAGTTCAGGGAACACGCAGTATTTT | CASSSGNTQYF
NA | TRBD2 | TRBJ2-1 | TRBV5-5 | TGTGCCAGCAGCCGGGTCTCTAGCGGGAGGGCCCTCTGGTCGAATGAGCAGTTCTTC | CASSRVSSGRALWSNEQFF
NA | NA | TRBJ2-6 | TRBV28 | TGTGCCAGCGGGGGGACGTCTGGGGCCAACGTCCTGACTTTC | CASGGTSGANVLTF
NA | NA | TRBJ2-7 | TRBV19 | TGTGCCAGTAGTATTCGAGAAGCGGTCGAGCAGTACTTC | CASSIREAVEQYF
NA | NA | TRBJ1-5 | TRBV5-8 | TGTGCCAGCAGCTTGGGAGACGAGGGACAGCCCCAGCATTTT | CASSLGDEGQPQHF
NA | NA | TRBJ1-1 | TRBV9 | TGTGCCAGCAGCCCGGACAGTCTGAACACTGAAGCTTTCTTT | CASSPDSLNTEAFF
NA | NA | TRBJ1-5 | TRBV28 | TGTGCCAGCAGGATCGGGTCGGGCAATCAGCCCCAGCATTTT | CASRIGSGNQPQHF
few | NA | TRBJ1-5 | TRBV7-9 | TGTGCCAGCAGCCCGTTGGACTTATCTAGGTATAATCAGCCCCAGCATTTT | CASSPLDLSRYNQPQHF
few | NA | TRBJ1-5 | TRBV10-3 | TGTGCCATCAGTGGGGCGGGGAGGGGCAATCAGCCCCAGCATTTT | CAISGAGRGNQPQHF
NA | NA | TRBJ1-2 | TRBV28 | TGTGCCAGCAGTTTTGCGGGGGCGTTTAGCTACACCTTC | CASSFAGAFSYTF
NA | NA | TRBJ2-1 | TRBV11-1 | TGTGCCAGCAGCTCCGCGGTTAGCGTGAGGAATGAGCAGTTCTTC | CASSSAVSVRNEQFF